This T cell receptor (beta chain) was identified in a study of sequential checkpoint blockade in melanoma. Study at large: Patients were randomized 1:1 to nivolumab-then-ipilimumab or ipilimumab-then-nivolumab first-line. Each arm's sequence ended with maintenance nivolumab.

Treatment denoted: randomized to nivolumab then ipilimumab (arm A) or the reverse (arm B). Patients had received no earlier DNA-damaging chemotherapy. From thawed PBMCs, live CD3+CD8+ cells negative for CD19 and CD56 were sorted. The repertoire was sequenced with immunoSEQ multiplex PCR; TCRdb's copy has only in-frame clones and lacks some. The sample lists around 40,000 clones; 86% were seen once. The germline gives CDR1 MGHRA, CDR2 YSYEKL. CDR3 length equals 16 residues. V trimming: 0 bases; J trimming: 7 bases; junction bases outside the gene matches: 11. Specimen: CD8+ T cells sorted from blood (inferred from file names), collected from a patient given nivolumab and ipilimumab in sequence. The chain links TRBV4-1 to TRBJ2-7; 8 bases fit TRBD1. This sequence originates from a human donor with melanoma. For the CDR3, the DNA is TGCGCCAGCAGCCAAGATGGGGGGACAGGCGTACGAGAGCAGTACTTC. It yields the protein CASSQDGGTGVREQYF.